The text below deals with one T cell receptor (beta chain). No antigen is known for it. No base qualities exist here, and no much larger clone lies one base off it. The CDR3 sequence holds 15 residues, the cysteine and phenylalanine included. Only the CDR3 part of the read is kept: 45 bases, read in frame from the first base. Looking up the germline V gene yields CDR1 KGHSH and CDR2 LQKENI. The V end loses 3 bases and the J end loses 3 bases, and a stretch of 11 bases separates them. This sample was included in a study of early T cells in non-severe SARS-CoV-2 infection (dated by TCRdb to the early 2020s). Context from the whole study: Because TCR sequencing relied on bulk RNA taken from unsorted whole blood, pairing of alpha and beta chains was not possible.

Summary of the overall study and its limitations: Matching against VDJdb was skewed toward anti-spike CD8 responses, likely underestimated virus-specific expansions, and missed private and CD4 specificities.

Preparation of the library involved 5' RACE. The sequencer was a NextSeq 500. To correct for sequencing error and PCR bias, the TCR library protocol tagged individual cDNA molecules with unique molecular identifiers. Both TCR alpha and beta chains were sequenced, and tight co-correlation was observed between alpha and beta sequence abundances in each sample. Turning to the authors' computational methods: Decombinator V4 was used to annotate TCR sequences for V gene, J gene and CDR3. TCRs were defined as expanded if a significant change between any two time points was detected under a Poisson model with p below 0.0001. TCR abundances were normalised to the total number of TCRs sequenced per sample and expressed as counts per million. MAIT TCRs were defined by TRAV1-2 paired with TRAJ12, TRAJ20 or TRAJ33, and iNKT TCRs by TRAV10 paired with TRAJ18. VDJdb, accessed 1 November 2021, was searched for CMV, EBV and SARS-CoV-2 annotated TCRs, with TCRs annotated for multiple antigens excluded. TCRdb took the public reads, trimmed them with fastp at Q25, ran MiXCR for clone calling and kept in-frame beta chains. Rows matching on CDR3 protein sequence are summarized as one entry with the most common DNA and genes. TCRdb's processing, not the authors' own work, is the source of the V and J calls. The sample table contains around 88,000 distinct CDR3 sequences; only one count was recorded for approximately 15% of them. The ten largest clones add up to 6% to 7.5% of the sample.

The study was a case-control design nested within a healthcare worker cohort in London, UK, with weekly nasopharyngeal swab PCR tests and blood sampling. Healthcare workers were recruited between 23 and 31 March 2020, during the week of the UK lockdown, and were followed weekly for up to about 16 weeks. The sequenced material came from whole blood. The source is an adult who was a healthcare worker with PCR-confirmed SARS-CoV-2 infection or an uninfected control (not recorded which). The V and J genes are TRBV18 and TRBJ1-4; no D gene call is confident. The nucleotide sequence reads as follows: TGTGCCAGCTCACCGGGAGGGCCTTCTAATGAAAAACTGTTTTTT. Translated, this is CASSPGGPSNEKLFF.